One and the same sample provided the 32 T cell receptor beta chains below, sequenced in a study of T cells in Graves' hyperthyroidism and ophthalmopathy. Amplified TCR beta CDR3 regions derived from RNA transcripts. The TCR CDR3 was amplified in a first-round RT-PCR using the HTBI primer set. Via MiXCR, TCRdb re-called the multiplex PCR reads, giving one row per CDR3 protein. Of about 620,000 distinct CDR3 sequences in the sample, around 15% were seen once. Sequenced material: blood. Receptors originate from a woman in her 30s with Graves' hyperthyroidism.

The genes are TRBV6-1 and TRBJ1-5; TRBD1 is a possible D gene (6 bases). Germline loops: CDR1 MNHNS, CDR2 SASEGT. The CDR3 has 14 residues. Trimming removed 4 bases from V and 4 bases from J, with 11 bases in between. CDR3: CASSVWGANQPQHF. The CDR3 coding sequence is TGTGCCAGCAGTGTATGGGGGGCGAATCAGCCCCAGCATTTT.

This clonotype was counted at least ten times. The gene calls are TRBV28 and TRBJ1-2; tentatively, D is TRBD1 (6 bases). The CDR3 loop spans 15 amino acids. Trimming took off 5 bases at V and 2 bases at J, with 15 bases between the two ends. In germline, CDR1 is MDHEN, CDR2 SYDVKM. The CDR3 loop reads CASSPSFTGNYGYTF. The CDR3 DNA is TGTGCCAGCAGTCCAAGTTTCACAGGGAACTATGGCTACACCTTC.

Worth noting for this clonotype: One junction end disagrees with the germline gene, perhaps due to a read error. This chain links TRBV5-1 with TRBJ2-7, with D uncertain. The CDR3 is 15 residues long. CDR1 and CDR2 (germline): SGHRS, YFSETQ. The CDR3 here is CASSLFLAGSDEQYF. The CDR3 nucleotides read TGCGCCAGCAGCTTGTTTCTTGCTGGCTCCGACGAGCAGTACTTC. Based on the CDR3 plus reference TRBV5-1 and TRBJ2-7, the full variable domain is KAGVTQTPRYLIKTRGQQVTLSCSPISGHRSVSWYQQTPGQGLQFLFEYFSETQRNKGNFPGRFSGRQFSNSRSEMNVSTLELGDSALYLCASSLFLAGSDEQYFGPGTRLTVT.

Many counts were recorded for this clonotype. CDR3 in DNA: TGCAGTGCTTTTTCATCCGGGACAGGGATAGGTGGTGAGCAGTTCTTC. Amino acid sequence: CSAFSSGTGIGGEQFF. V usage is TRBV20-1 and J usage is TRBJ2-1; 9 nucleotides line up with TRBD1. There are 16 residues in the CDR3. Per the germline V gene, CDR1 is DFQATT and CDR2 is SNEGSKA (reference sequence). V dropped 5 bases and J dropped 9; count of bases not matched to a gene: 17.

This clonotype has at least ten counts. V is TRBV7-2 and J is TRBJ2-5, with 7 positions matching TRBD1. Trimming at V came to 1 base and at J to 5 bases, leaving 4 bases not matched to a gene. From germline, CDR1 is SGHTA and CDR2 FQGNSA. The length of the CDR3 is 14 residues. CDR3 protein: CASSLDRGMETQYF. The CDR3 DNA is TGTGCCAGCAGCTTAGACAGGGGAATGGAGACCCAGTACTTC.

This clonotype was seen ten or more times. The chain is built from TRBV20-1 and TRBJ2-7; D is possibly TRBD1 or TRBD2 (5 bases each). Trimming removed 5 bases from V and 1 base from J, with 15 bases in between. The CDR3 runs 14 residues. In germline, CDR1 is DFQATT, CDR2 SNEGSKA (reference sequence). The CDR3 loop is CSAPGPTVSYEQYF. CDR3 DNA: TGCAGTGCTCCGGGACCGACGGTTTCCTACGAGCAGTACTTC.

The gene calls are TRBV6-2 or TRBV6-3 and TRBJ2-1; 13 nucleotides agree with TRBD2. Germline V gene lookup returns CDR1 MNHEY and CDR2 SVGEGT. V lost 4 bases to trimming and J lost 10 bases; unmatched junction nucleotides: 4. This CDR3 is built from 14 residues. In nucleotides, the CDR3 is TGTGCCAGCAGTTGGGGACTAGCGGGACGAGAGCAGTTCTTC. Its protein product is CASSWGLAGREQFF.

This sequence joins TRBV9 and TRBJ2-1; D gene uncertain. The CDR3 totals 13 residues. Germline V gene data show CDR1 as SGDLS and CDR2 as YYNGEE. Deletions cut 0 bases from V and 3 bases from J, with 4 bases between. The CDR3 sequence is CASSVDSYNEQFF. CDR3 in DNA: TGTGCCAGCAGCGTAGACAGCTACAATGAGCAGTTCTTC.

This clonotype was observed a handful of times. The V gene is TRBV18, the J gene TRBJ2-5; D might be TRBD2 (6 bases). Germline CDR1 and CDR2: KGHSH and LQKENI. The CDR3 has 14 residues. The V and J ends lost 0 bases and 7 bases respectively, with 12 bases between them. The CDR3 protein is CASSPPSGPRTQYF. The CDR3 DNA reads TGTGCCAGCTCACCACCGAGCGGGCCCAGGACCCAGTACTTC.

This clonotype appeared many times. The chain combines TRBV13 with TRBJ2-7; the D gene could be TRBD1 or TRBD2 (5 bases each). This CDR3 spans 14 amino acids. CDR1 PRHDT and CDR2 FYEKMQ come from the germline V gene (reference sequence). V gave up 3 bases and J gave up 1 base, with 10 bases separating them. The CDR3 protein is CASSFRDDSYEQYF. CDR3 DNA: TGTGCCAGCAGCTTCCGGGACGATTCCTACGAGCAGTACTTC.

V is TRBV7-8 and J is TRBJ2-2; D remains ambiguous. Trimming left V 1 base short and J 8 bases short, with 8 bases between. The length of the CDR3 is 13 residues. The V gene's germline CDR1 is SGHVS and CDR2 FQNEAQ. The CDR3 spells CASSLVTGGELFF. CDR3 nucleotide sequence: TGTGCCAGCAGCTTAGTAACGGGTGGGGAGCTGTTTTTT.

This clonotype was seen a few times. The genes are TRBV7-7 and TRBJ2-2, with 7 bases identical to TRBD1. The CDR3 totals 20 residues. Germline CDR1 reads SSHAT; CDR2 reads FNYEAQ (reference sequence). The CDR3 loop is CASVTGGTENPNTCTGELFF. CDR3 in DNA: TGTGCTAGCGTTACGGGTGGGACAGAGAATCCCAATACTTGTACCGGGGAGCTGTTTTTT.

J is TRBJ1-2 and V is TRBV7-2; 7 bases are a match to TRBD1. Germline V CDR1 and CDR2: SGHTA, FQGNSA. V was pared by 6 bases and J by 14 bases, with 18 bases of the junction left unmatched. The CDR3 runs 14 residues. CDR3 nucleotides: TGTGCCAGCAGAAAGGACACAGGGGACGGCCTACGGACCTTC. Translation gives CASRKDTGDGLRTF.

As to this clonotype: The junction departs from the called germline gene at one end, perhaps through a read error. The V call is TRBV11-2, the J call TRBJ2-7, with a tentative D call TRBD1 (6 bases). Germline assignment: CDR1 SGHAT and CDR2 FQNNGV. This CDR3 is built from 17 residues. The CDR3 coding sequence is TGTGCCAGCAGCTTAGAGTTTCGAGTGGACAGTTCCTACGAGCAGTACTTT. Translating it yields CASSLEFRVDSSYEQYF.

The CDR3 bases are TGTGCCAGCAGAGAGACAGGGGGAGATGGCTACACCTTC. This encodes CASRETGGDGYTF. This rearrangement joins TRBV28 to TRBJ1-2, with 9 bases aligning to TRBD1. The V and J ends lost 6 bases and 6 bases, in that order; junction bases with no gene match: 5. This CDR3 contains 13 residues. Germline V gives CDR1 MDHEN, CDR2 SYDVKM.

This chain links TRBV24-1 with TRBJ2-1, with D possibly being TRBD1 (6 bases). Germline V gives CDR1 KGHDR, CDR2 SFDVKD. The CDR3 has 24 amino acids. Trimming removed 4 bases at V and 6 bases at J, with 42 bases between. CDR3 in amino acids: CATSEVGAGKDCEPPASPGNEQFF. In DNA, the CDR3 is TGTGCCACCAGTGAGGTGGGGGCAGGGAAGGACTGCGAGCCCCCAGCCTCCCCGGGCAATGAGCAGTTCTTC.

In this sample, this clonotype turned up many times. The J gene is TRBJ1-2, the V gene TRBV7-2; unclear D gene. Germline assignment: CDR1 SGHTA and CDR2 FQGNSA. The CDR3 is 16 amino acids. The V end lost 1 base, the J end lost 4 bases, and 16 bases lay between the germline ends. The CDR3 here is CASSLVGIRSFYGYTF. CDR3 sequence (DNA): TGTGCCAGCAGCTTAGTGGGAATTAGGTCATTCTATGGCTACACCTTC. Complete variable domain (other parts from reference TRBV7-2 and TRBJ1-2): GAGVSQSPSNKVTEKGKDVELRCDPISGHTALYWYRQSLGQGLEFLIYFQGNSAPDKSGLPSDRFSAERTGGSVSTLTIQRTQQEDSAVYLCASSLVGIRSFYGYTFGSGTRLTVV.

The chain has TRBV7-9 and TRBJ2-7; TRBD2 matches at 13 bases. The CDR3 is 14 residues long. Trimming took 6 bases from V and 5 from J; bases not matched to a gene: 4. Germline CDR1 is SEHNR and CDR2 is FQNEAQ (reference sequence). The CDR3 DNA sequence: TGTGCCAGCAGTGACGGACTAGCGGGGGACGAGCAGTACTTC. It translates to CASSDGLAGDEQYF.

This clonotype was detected ten times or more. The rearrangement uses TRBV6-2 or TRBV6-3 and TRBJ2-1; D may match TRBD1 or TRBD2 (5 bases each). V was cut by 7 bases and J by 6 bases, with 13 bases left in between. The CDR3 is 13 amino acids. Germline V lookup: CDR1 MNHEY, CDR2 SVGEGT. The CDR3 nucleotides are TGTGCCAGCACCAAAAATGGGGGCAATGAGCAGTTCTTC. It yields the protein CASTKNGGNEQFF.

The table lists this clonotype with many counts. The rearrangement uses TRBV20-1 and TRBJ2-3; perhaps TRBD2 as D (5 bases). This CDR3 contains 17 residues. V was shortened by 3 bases and J by 3 bases, with 22 bases between the two germline ends. Germline values: CDR1 DFQATT, CDR2 SNEGSKA (reference sequence). CDR3 loop: CSASLLMSGRVTDTQYF. The CDR3 DNA reads as TGCAGTGCTAGCCTCCTCATGAGCGGAAGGGTGACAGATACGCAGTATTTT.

In its sample, this clonotype was seen many times. V is TRBV6-1 and J is TRBJ2-2, with no clear D. This CDR3 is 11 amino acids long. Trimming removed 7 bases at V and 6 bases at J, with 6 bases between. In germline, CDR1 is MNHNS, CDR2 SASEGT. The CDR3 reads CASIAAGELFF. The CDR3 bases are TGTGCCAGCATAGCCGCCGGGGAGCTGTTTTTT.

This clonotype occurred a few times. This rearrangement joins TRBV12-3 or TRBV12-4 to TRBJ2-2, with TRBD2 as a possible D gene (5 bases). The CDR3 is 14 residues long. Trimming pared 3 bases from V and 8 bases from J, leaving 13 bases between. In DNA, the CDR3 is TGTGCCAGCAGTTTCGGAGAGGGAACAGGGGAGCTGTTTTTT. It codes for CASSFGEGTGELFF.

This clonotype was recorded many times. V gene TRBV15 combines with J gene TRBJ2-7, with 9 bases identical to TRBD1. The V gene's germline CDR1 is LNHNV and CDR2 YYDKDF (reference sequence). The CDR3 loop spans 15 amino acids. J lost 2 bases, V lost 3 bases, and 5 bases had no gene match. CDR3 protein: CATSSGTGNTYEQYF. CDR3 nucleotide sequence: TGTGCCACCAGCAGCGGGACAGGGAATACCTACGAGCAGTACTTC. Supplemented by reference TRBV15 and TRBJ2-7, the full variable domain reads DAMVIQNPRYQVTQFGKPVTLSCSQTLNHNVMYWYQQKSSQAPKLLFHYYDKDFNNEADTPDNFQSRRPNTSFCFLDIRSPGLGDTAMYLCATSSGTGNTYEQYFGPGTRLTVT.

This clonotype was seen a handful of times. This rearrangement joins TRBV5-1 to TRBJ2-2, with 7 nucleotides matching TRBD2. There are 13 residues in the CDR3. The germline V gene encodes CDR1 SGHRS and CDR2 YFSETQ. Trimming cost V 0 bases and J 7 bases; bases outside gene matches: 0. The CDR3 sequence is CASSLGTSGELFF. Written as DNA, the CDR3 is TGCGCCAGCAGCTTGGGGACTAGCGGGGAGCTGTTTTTT.

Many counts were recorded for this clonotype. CDR3 region: CASSGIMNTEAFF. Written as DNA, the CDR3 is TGTGCCAGTTCGGGGATCATGAACACTGAAGCTTTCTTT. The V gene is TRBV28, the J gene TRBJ1-1; D is unclear. Trimming left V 9 bases short and J 0 bases short, with 11 bases between. CDR1 and CDR2 from the germline V gene are MDHEN and SYDVKM. The CDR3 covers 13 residues.

This clonotype was observed a handful of times. The J gene is TRBJ1-2, the V gene TRBV12-3 or TRBV12-4, with D possibly being TRBD1 (6 bases). This CDR3 is 14 amino acids long. The germline V and J ends were trimmed by 8 bases and 2 bases, with 15 bases remaining between them. CDR3 sequence: CASRPGHKNYGYTF. Written as DNA, the CDR3 is TGTGCCAGCCGTCCGGGACACAAAAACTATGGCTACACCTTC.

At least ten counts were recorded for this clonotype. This chain links TRBV28 with TRBJ2-7; 10 positions match TRBD2. Germline V CDR1 and CDR2: MDHEN, SYDVKM. The V segment lost 6 bases and the J segment 6 bases; nucleotides outside the gene matches: 17. This CDR3 region has 17 residues. CDR3 nucleotides: TGTGCCAGCAGCAAGGGACTAGCGACCTATCAGGACCGCGAGCAGTACTTC. This gives the protein CASSKGLATYQDREQYF. Using reference TRBV28 and TRBJ2-7 for the parts outside the CDR3, the full variable domain is DVKVTQSSRYLVKRTGEKVFLECVQDMDHENMFWYRQDPGLGLRLIYFSYDVKMKEKGDIPEGYSVSREKKERFSLILESASTNQTSMYLCASSKGLATYQDREQYFGPGTRLTVT.

This clonotype was counted many times. One end of the junction fails to match germline, which may point to a read error. CDR3 protein: CASSLRDQGPYEQYF. CDR3 coding DNA: TGTGCTAGCAGCCTGAGGGACCAGGGACCCTACGAGCAGTACTTC. The gene calls are TRBV7-7 and TRBJ2-7, with D perhaps assigned TRBD1 or TRBD2 (5 bases each). This CDR3 region has 15 residues. Germline V gene sequence: CDR1 SSHAT, CDR2 FNYEAQ (reference sequence).

This chain connects TRBV5-1 to TRBJ1-4; D unclear. CDR1 is SGHRS, CDR2 YFSETQ, per germline. The CDR3 is made up of 14 amino acids. V was trimmed by 2 bases and J by 4 bases, leaving 9 bases between them. The CDR3: CASSFRGLNEKLFF. DNA of the CDR3: TGCGCCAGCAGCTTCCGTGGCCTTAATGAAAAACTGTTTTTT.

This clonotype was picked up many times. The chain links TRBV2 to TRBJ2-7, with D unclear. The germline V gene has CDR1 SNHLY and CDR2 FYNNEI. The length of the CDR3 is 13 residues. The ends were cut back, 6 bases at V and 3 bases at J, with 12 bases in the middle. CDR3 region: CASRHLGSYEQYF. The DNA for the CDR3 is TGTGCCAGCAGGCACTTGGGAAGCTACGAGCAGTACTTC.

This clonotype was found many times. The chain is built from TRBV28 and TRBJ2-7; 10 nucleotides match TRBD2. This CDR3 spans 15 amino acids. Germline-derived CDR1 and CDR2 are MDHEN and SYDVKM. The V gene end was trimmed by 5 bases and the J gene end by 7 bases; junction bases not matched to a gene: 11. CDR3 in DNA: TGTGCCAGCAGTGCCCCTAGCGGGAGTTGGGGAGAGCAGTACTTC. It specifies CASSAPSGSWGEQYF.

This clonotype has ten or more counts. V and J are TRBV30 and TRBJ1-1, with D unresolved. The CDR3 is made up of 10 amino acids. CDR1 is GTSNPN and CDR2 is SVGIG in the germline V gene (reference sequence). The germline V and J ends were trimmed by 6 bases and 6 bases, with 8 bases remaining between them. The CDR3 sequence: CACGGAEAFF. CDR3 DNA sequence: TGTGCCTGTGGCGGCGCTGAAGCTTTCTTT.